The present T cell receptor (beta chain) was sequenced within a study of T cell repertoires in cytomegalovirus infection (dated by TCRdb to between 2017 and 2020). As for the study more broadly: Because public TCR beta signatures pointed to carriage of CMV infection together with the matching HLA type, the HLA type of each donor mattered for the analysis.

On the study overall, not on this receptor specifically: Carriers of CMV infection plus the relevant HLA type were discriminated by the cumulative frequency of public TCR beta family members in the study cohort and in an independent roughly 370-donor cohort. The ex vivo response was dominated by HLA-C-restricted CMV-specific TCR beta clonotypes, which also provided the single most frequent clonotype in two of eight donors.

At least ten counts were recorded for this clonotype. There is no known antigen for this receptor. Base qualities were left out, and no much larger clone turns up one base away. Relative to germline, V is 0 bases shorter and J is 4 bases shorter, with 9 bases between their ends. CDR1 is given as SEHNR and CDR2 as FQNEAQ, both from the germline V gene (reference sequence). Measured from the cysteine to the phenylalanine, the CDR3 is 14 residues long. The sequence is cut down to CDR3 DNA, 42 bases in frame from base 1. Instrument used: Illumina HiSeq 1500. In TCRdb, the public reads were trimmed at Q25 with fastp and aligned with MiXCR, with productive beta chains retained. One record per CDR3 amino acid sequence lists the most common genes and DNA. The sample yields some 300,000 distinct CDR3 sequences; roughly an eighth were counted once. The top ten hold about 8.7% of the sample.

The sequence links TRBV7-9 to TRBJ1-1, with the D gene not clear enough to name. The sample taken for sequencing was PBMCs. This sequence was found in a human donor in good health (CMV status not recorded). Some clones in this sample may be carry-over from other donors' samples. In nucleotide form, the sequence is TGTGCCAGCAGCTTAGCCGGGTTGGGCACTGAAGCTTTCTTT. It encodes CASSLAGLGTEAFF.